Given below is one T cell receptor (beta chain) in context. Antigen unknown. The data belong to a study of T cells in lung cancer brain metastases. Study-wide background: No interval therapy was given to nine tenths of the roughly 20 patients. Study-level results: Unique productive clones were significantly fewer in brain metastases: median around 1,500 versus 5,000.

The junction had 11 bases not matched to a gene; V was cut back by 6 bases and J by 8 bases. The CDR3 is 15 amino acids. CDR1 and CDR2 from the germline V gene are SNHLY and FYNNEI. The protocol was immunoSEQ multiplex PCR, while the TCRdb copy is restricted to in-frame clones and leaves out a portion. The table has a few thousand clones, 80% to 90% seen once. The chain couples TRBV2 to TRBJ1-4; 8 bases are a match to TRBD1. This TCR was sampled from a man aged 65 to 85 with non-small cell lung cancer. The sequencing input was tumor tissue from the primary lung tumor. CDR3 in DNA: TGTGCCAGCAGCGACCCAGGGGGCGCCTTAGAAAAACTGTTTTTT. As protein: CASSDPGGALEKLFF.